The sequence of this TCR beta chain was determined in a study of cytomegalovirus exposure and HLA in healthy donors. Overall study: Earlier, some 200 million T cells were analyzed, and more than 100 million unique TCR beta sequences were found among them.

Study outcomes and limitations: Later, an analysis showed that TCR beta chains associated with HLA were more clonally expanded than others that were equally common.

Worth noting for this clone: Its antigen remains unidentified.

Trimming stripped 0 bases from V and 1 base from J, with 9 bases between. The CDR3 covers 15 residues. Germline loops: CDR1 LGHNA, CDR2 YNFKEQ. Primers included in the PCR were 60 Vbeta and 13 Jbeta primers. Assay used: immunoSEQ multiplex PCR; TCRdb lists only in-frame clones, some missing. The repertoire shows about 160,000 clones; the top ten hold about 1.2%. The chain uses TRBV4-2 and TRBJ2-5, with a tentative D call TRBD1 (6 bases). The material sequenced was PBMCs. The receptor comes from a woman in her fifties or sixties in good health and CMV-seronegative. The CDR3 region is CASSQDLTGQETQYF. The CDR3 nucleotides are TGTGCCAGCAGCCAAGACCTGACAGGCCAAGAGACCCAGTACTTC.